This T cell receptor (beta chain) was sequenced for a study of T cells in Graves' hyperthyroidism and ophthalmopathy. Across the study: Peripheral blood samples were taken at initial diagnosis, prior to any treatment. General study points: The model's output predicted ophthalmopathy at a median of approximately 6.5 months prior to onset.

V shed 4 bases and J shed 2 bases, with 15 bases lying between them. The CDR3 runs to 16 residues. Germline lookup yields CDR1 MNHNS and CDR2 SASEGT. Each 10 ml fresh peripheral blood draw supplied the PBMCs. Amplified TCR beta CDR3 regions derived from RNA transcripts. RT-PCR in the first round (using the HTBI primer set) targeted the TCR CDR3. TCRdb fed the multiplex PCR reads into MiXCR, producing one record per CDR3 protein. The sample includes hundreds of thousands of distinct CDR3 sequences, around 15% seen only once; the top ten take 25% to 30%. On this clonotype: The target antigen is unknown.

The sequenced material came from blood. The chain combines TRBV6-1 with TRBJ1-5; TRBD1 might be the D (6 bases). The sequence was collected from a man aged 50 to 59 with Graves' ophthalmopathy. CDR3 sequence: CASSGSVTGRNQPQHF. In DNA, the CDR3 is TGTGCCAGCAGTGGGTCCGTAACAGGGCGCAATCAGCCCCAGCATTTT.